Listed here are 9 T cell receptor beta chains from one sample, sequenced in a study of CD8+ T cells in alopecia areata. cDNA prepared by RNA extraction and subsequent reverse transcription served as the template for sequencing. TCRdb's table, derived via immunoSEQ multiplex PCR, lists solely in-frame clones and lacks some. The profile covers approximately 280,000 clones, none occurring a single time. Markers used for sorting pooled cutaneous lymph node cells were CD4, CD8alpha, NKG2D, NKG2ACE and others. The specimen sequenced was CD4+ T cells sorted from a lymph node. These receptor sequences come from a C3H/HeJ mouse with alopecia areata. This mouse strain has H2-k as its MHC haplotype.

Notes on this clone: Mouse gene names and germline throughout. The read is 4 residues too short to cover the CDR3 end, so that end is filled in from the germline J gene. This chain links TRBV13-3 with TRBJ2-7; possibly TRBD1 for D (5 bases). The length of the CDR3 is 11 residues. The germline gives CDR1 NNHDY, CDR2 SYVADS. The CDR3 protein is CASRLRDEQYF. The covered CDR3 bases are TGTGCCAGCAGGCTCAGGGAT.

There are a few counts of this clone. Gene names and germline match the mouse. The DNA ends 4 residues before the CDR3 does, and the rest of the CDR3 is filled in from the germline J gene. The chain combines TRBV5 with TRBJ2-1; 8 nucleotides match TRBD2. With 2 bases clipped from V and 3 bases from J, the junction kept 6 bases outside the gene matches. Germline CDR1 reads LGHNA; CDR2 reads YNLKQL (reference sequence). CDR3 length equals 16 residues. CDR3 sequence reads: CASSQLLLGVYAEQFF. The CDR3 bases that were read are TGTGCCAGCAGCCAACTCTTACTGGGGGTCTATGCT.

This clone was counted only a few times. Gene names are mouse gene names. The read finishes 3 residues shy of the CDR3 end, and the germline J gene is used to complete it. The same CDR3 can be traced to other DNA sequences in this sample. V gene TRBV5 combines with J gene TRBJ1-6; D is ambiguous. TRBJ1-6 is marked as an open reading frame, function uncertain. Between the trimmed V and J ends, which lost 4 bases and 0 bases, there was a span of 4 bases. The CDR3 spans 14 residues. The germline V gene has CDR1 LGHNA and CDR2 YNLKQL (reference sequence). CDR3 residues: CASSPLSYNSPLYF. The sequenced part of the CDR3 DNA is TGTGCCAGCAGCCCCCTTTCCTATAATTCGCCC.

On this clone itself: The genes and germline here are from mouse. The read is 4 residues too short to cover the CDR3 end, so that end is filled in from the germline J gene. The chain combines TRBV14 with TRBJ2-1; TRBD2 matches at 10 bases. Germline assignment: CDR1 SGHDT and CDR2 FRDEAV. The length of the CDR3 is 15 residues. After removal of 3 bases from V and 4 bases from J, the junction contained 4 bases not matched to a gene. The CDR3 sequence is CASSSTGGVYAEQFF. The CDR3 bases that were read are TGTGCCAGCAGTTCAACTGGGGGGGTATATGCT.

This clone was detected only a few times. Gene names follow the mouse nomenclature. With the read ending 4 residues before the CDR3 end, the germline J gene is used to fill in that end. Distinct nucleotide sequences in the sample also encode this CDR3. The chain recombines TRBV1 with TRBJ1-4; 7 bases align to TRBD1. Germline loops: CDR1 NSQYPW, CDR2 LRSPGD (reference sequence). The CDR3 runs to 13 residues. The CDR3 DNA, read in part, is TGCACCTGCAGTGGAGACAGGGCCGAA. Residues: CTCSGDRAE. The whole CDR3 protein reads CTCSGDRAERLFF.

This clone came up a few times. Here the gene names and germline are mouse. From the germline J gene comes the end of the CDR3, since the read stops 4 residues before it. Other DNA sequences in the same sample also yield this CDR3. The chain carries TRBV1 and TRBJ2-1, with 9 positions matching TRBD1. Germline CDR1 reads NSQYPW; CDR2 reads LRSPGD (reference sequence). The CDR3 extends over 14 amino acids. V was pared by 3 bases and J by 4 bases, with 1 base of the junction left unmatched. CDR3 bases read: TGCACCTGCAGTGCTGGACAGGGGTATGCT. Translated, it gives CTCSAGQGYA. The full CDR3 reads CTCSAGQGYAEQFF.

This clone was counted only a few times. Gene labels here are mouse ones. The read halts 4 residues ahead of the CDR3 end, with the missing end drawn from the germline J gene. The chain uses TRBV13-1 and TRBJ2-2; D is perhaps TRBD1 (5 bases). Trimming removed 3 bases from V and 0 bases from J, with 9 bases in between. Germline V gene data show CDR1 as NSHNY and CDR2 as SYGAGN. The CDR3 contains 15 residues. The part of the CDR3 DNA that was read is TGTGCCAGCAGTGCCCTGACAGCAAACACCGGG. It codes for CASSALTANTG. In full, the CDR3 reads CASSALTANTGQLYF.

For this clone: Gene labels here are mouse ones. The DNA ends 4 residues before the CDR3 does, and the rest of the CDR3 is filled in from the germline J gene. This sequence joins TRBV5 and TRBJ1-1, with a tentative D call TRBD1 (6 bases). The CDR3 is made up of 15 amino acids. Germline values: CDR1 LGHNA, CDR2 YNLKQL (reference sequence). The part of the CDR3 DNA that was read is TGTGCCAGCAGCCAAGGAGGGGGAGGAGGTACA. Amino acids: CASSQGGGGGT. The whole CDR3 reads CASSQGGGGGTEVFF.

This clone was seen a few times. Any gene name here is a mouse gene name. The read ends 4 residues before the CDR3 terminus; that terminus is restored from the germline J gene. The V and J genes are TRBV19 and TRBJ2-5, with 10 bases fitting TRBD2. The CDR3 is 15 amino acids. CDR1 is FNHDT, CDR2 SITEND, per germline (reference sequence). The J segment lost 0 bases and the V segment lost 3 bases, leaving 1 base of the junction unmatched. CDR3: CASSTDWGNQDTQYF. CDR3 DNA, as far as it was read: TGTGCCAGCAGTACGGACTGGGGGAACCAAGAC.